The present TCR beta chain was sequenced within a study of T cell responses to AZD1222 COVID-19 vaccine. TCRdb keeps only in-frame clones here, not all; method: immunoSEQ multiplex PCR. The sample contains roughly 100,000 clones, roughly 88% of which appear only once. Study-level points and caveats: Spike regions recognized by vaccine-associated CD4 TCRs spanned the protein, led by 160-218 and 743-854.

This clone has just a few counts. Its cognate antigen is unknown. Trimming cost V 5 bases and J 0 bases, with 11 bases left between them. This CDR3 contains 15 residues. In germline, CDR1 is MDHEN, CDR2 SYDVKM. The chain combines TRBV28 with TRBJ1-3; D unclear. The clonotype comes from an adult in good health. The sample in question was peripheral blood, obtained on day 0 of AZD1222 vaccination. The CDR3 nucleotides read TGTGCCAGCAGTCCCGACAACCGCTCTGGAAACACCATATATTTT. Amino acid sequence: CASSPDNRSGNTIYF.